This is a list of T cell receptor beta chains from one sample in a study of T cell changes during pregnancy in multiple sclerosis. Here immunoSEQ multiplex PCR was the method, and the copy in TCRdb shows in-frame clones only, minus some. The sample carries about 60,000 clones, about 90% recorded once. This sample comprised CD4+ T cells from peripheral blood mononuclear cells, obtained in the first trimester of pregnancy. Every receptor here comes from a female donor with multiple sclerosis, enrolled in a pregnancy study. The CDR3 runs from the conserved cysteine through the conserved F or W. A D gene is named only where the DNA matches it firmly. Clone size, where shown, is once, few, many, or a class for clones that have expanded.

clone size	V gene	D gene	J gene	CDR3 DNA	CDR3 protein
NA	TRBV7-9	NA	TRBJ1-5	TGTGCCAGCAGCCTAGGGAGGGGTGATCAGCCCCAGCATTTT	CASSLGRGDQPQHF
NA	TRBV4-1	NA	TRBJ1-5	TGCGCCAGCAGCCAGGAGACAGCTAATCAGCCCCAGCATTTT	CASSQETANQPQHF
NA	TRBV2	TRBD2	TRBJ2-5	TGTGCCAGCGCCGGGACTAAGGAGACCCAGTACTTC	CASAGTKETQYF
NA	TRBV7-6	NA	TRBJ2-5	TGTGCCAGCAGCTTAGTTCGCGGGGGCGGCGAGACCCAGTACTTC	CASSLVRGGGETQYF
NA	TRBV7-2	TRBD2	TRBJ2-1	TGTGCCAGCGCCAGCGGGGGGCCGAACCATGAGCAGTTCTTC	CASASGGPNHEQFF
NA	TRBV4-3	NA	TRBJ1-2	TGCGCCAGCAGCCAAGATTGGGACACCTATGGCTACACCTTC	CASSQDWDTYGYTF
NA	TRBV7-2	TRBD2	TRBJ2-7	TGTGCCAGCAGCTTAAGGCGGAGCATTAGCGGGGCGGGCTCCTACGAGCAGTACTTC	CASSLRRSISGAGSYEQYF
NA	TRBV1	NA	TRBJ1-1	TGCACCAGCAGCCAAGATAAGCGGGGCGAGGGGAGTACTGAAGCTTTCTTT	CTSSQDKRGEGSTEAFF
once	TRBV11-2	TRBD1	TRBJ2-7	TGTGCCAGCACCAAAAACCGGGACAGGGTCTACGAGCAGTACTTC	CASTKNRDRVYEQYF
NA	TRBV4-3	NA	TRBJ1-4	TGCGCCAGCAGCCAAGATGGGCGGAGGACCACTGAAAAACTGTTTTTT	CASSQDGRRTTEKLFF
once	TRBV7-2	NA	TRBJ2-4	TGTGCCAGCAGCCCAGGCCTCAATCTAGCCAAAAACATTCAGTACTTC	CASSPGLNLAKNIQYF
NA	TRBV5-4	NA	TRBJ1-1	TGTGCCAGCAGGAGAGGGGGACGGGAGGACACTGAAGCTTTCTTT	CASRRGGREDTEAFF
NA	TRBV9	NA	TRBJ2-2	TGTGCCAGCAGCGTAGTTTCAGGTGGGGGCCTGACCGGGGAGCTGTTTTTT	CASSVVSGGGLTGELFF
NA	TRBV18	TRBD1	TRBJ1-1	TGTGCCAGCTCATCTCGACAGGGGTTTAGCACTGAAGCTTTCTTT	CASSSRQGFSTEAFF
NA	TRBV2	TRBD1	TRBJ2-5	TGTGCCAGCAGTCGGGACAGAGTGCAAGAGACCCAGTACTTC	CASSRDRVQETQYF
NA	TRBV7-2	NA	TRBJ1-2	TGTGCCAGCAGCCTAGCGACAGGCGCCTACTATGGCTACACCTTC	CASSLATGAYYGYTF